This TCR beta chain was recorded in a study of shared clonotypes between healthy human individuals. V was clipped by 0 bases and J by 5 bases, with 12 bases between them. In germline, CDR1 is SGDLS, CDR2 YYNGEE. The CDR3 loop spans 15 amino acids. As concerns this clone: The antigen is unknown.

The assay was carried out at the deep level. Generated by immunoSEQ multiplex PCR, the TCRdb table keeps only in-frame clones and is missing some. The table records around 940,000 clones, approximately 80% of them present only once. A split of CD4+ cells into CD45RA+ naive and CD45RA-negative memory subsets was performed. The study's findings and limits: It was the few donors that limited the genetic and exposure-history diversity represented.

The clonotype was recovered from a young man in good health. The V gene is TRBV9, the J gene TRBJ2-1, with D possibly matching TRBD1 (5 bases). The sequenced material came from memory CD4+ T cells sorted from blood. Described subset: CD45RA-negative fraction. CDR3 loop: CASSVALDTNNEQFF. The CDR3 DNA reads as TGTGCCAGCAGCGTAGCCCTGGACACTAACAATGAGCAGTTCTTC.